This TCR beta chain was identified during a study of T cells in Graves' hyperthyroidism and ophthalmopathy. General observations from the study: Peripheral blood also featured most of the thyroid clonotypes expanded above 0.001. The model's output predicted ophthalmopathy at a median of about 6.5 months prior to onset.

Template material for amplifying TCR beta CDR3 regions consisted of RNA transcripts. The TCR CDR3 first-round RT-PCR relied on the HTBI primer set. TCRdb analysed the multiplex PCR reads with MiXCR anew, one entry per CDR3 protein. The table lists roughly 240,000 distinct CDR3 sequences, approximately 23% of them singletons, with 35% to 40% in the top ten. Germline CDR1 reads SGHTA; CDR2 reads FQGNSA. V was trimmed by 4 bases and J by 0 bases, leaving 6 bases between them. The CDR3 is made up of 13 amino acids. In its sample, this clonotype was seen many times. Its antigen is unknown. A read error may be the cause here, since a much bigger clone is one base away. Uncontrolled infection, other autoimmune disease, pregnancy or lactation disqualified patients from enrolment. Around 10 ml of fresh peripheral blood supplied the PBMCs.

What was sequenced was blood. This sequence joins TRBV7-2 and TRBJ2-5; D is unresolved. This clonotype originated in a woman aged 40 to 50 with Graves' ophthalmopathy. CDR3 protein: CASSSFNQETQYF. The CDR3 DNA sequence: TGTGCCAGCAGCTCCTTCAACCAAGAGACCCAGTACTTC.